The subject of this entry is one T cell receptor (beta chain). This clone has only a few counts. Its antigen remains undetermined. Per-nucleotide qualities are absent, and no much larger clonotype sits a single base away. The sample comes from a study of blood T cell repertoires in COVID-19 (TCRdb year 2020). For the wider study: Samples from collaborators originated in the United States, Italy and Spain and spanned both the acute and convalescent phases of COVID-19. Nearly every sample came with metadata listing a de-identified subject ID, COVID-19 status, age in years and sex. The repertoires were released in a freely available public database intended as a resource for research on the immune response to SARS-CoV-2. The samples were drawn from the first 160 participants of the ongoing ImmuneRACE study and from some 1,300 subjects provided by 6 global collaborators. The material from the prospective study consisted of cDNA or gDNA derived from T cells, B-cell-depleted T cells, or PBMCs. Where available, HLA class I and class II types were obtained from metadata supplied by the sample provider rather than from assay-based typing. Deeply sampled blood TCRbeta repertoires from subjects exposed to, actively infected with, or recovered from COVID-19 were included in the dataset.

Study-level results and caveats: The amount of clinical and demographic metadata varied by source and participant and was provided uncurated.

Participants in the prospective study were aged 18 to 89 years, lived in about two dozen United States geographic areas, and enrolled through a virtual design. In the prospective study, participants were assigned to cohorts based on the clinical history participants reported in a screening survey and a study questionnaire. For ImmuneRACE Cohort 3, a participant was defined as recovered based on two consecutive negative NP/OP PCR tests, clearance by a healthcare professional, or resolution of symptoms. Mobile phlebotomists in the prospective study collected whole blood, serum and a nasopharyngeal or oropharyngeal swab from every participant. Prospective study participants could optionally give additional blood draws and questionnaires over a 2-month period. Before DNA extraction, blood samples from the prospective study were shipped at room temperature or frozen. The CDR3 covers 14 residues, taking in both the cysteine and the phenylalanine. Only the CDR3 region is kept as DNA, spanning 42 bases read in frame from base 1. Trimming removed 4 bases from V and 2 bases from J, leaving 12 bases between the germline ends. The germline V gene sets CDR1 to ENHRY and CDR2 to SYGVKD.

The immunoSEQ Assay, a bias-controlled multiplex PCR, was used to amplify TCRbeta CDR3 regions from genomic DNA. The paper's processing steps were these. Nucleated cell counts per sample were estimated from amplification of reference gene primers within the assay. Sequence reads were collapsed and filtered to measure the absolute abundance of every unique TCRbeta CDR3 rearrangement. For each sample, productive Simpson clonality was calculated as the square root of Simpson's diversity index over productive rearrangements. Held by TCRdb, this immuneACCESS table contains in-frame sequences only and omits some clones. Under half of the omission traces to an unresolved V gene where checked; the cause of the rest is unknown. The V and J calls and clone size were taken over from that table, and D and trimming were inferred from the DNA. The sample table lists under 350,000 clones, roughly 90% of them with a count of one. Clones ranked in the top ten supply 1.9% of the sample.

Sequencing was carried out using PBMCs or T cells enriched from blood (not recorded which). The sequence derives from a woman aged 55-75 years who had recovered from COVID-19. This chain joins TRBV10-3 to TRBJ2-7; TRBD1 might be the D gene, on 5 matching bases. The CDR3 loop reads CAISGPRQTYEQYF. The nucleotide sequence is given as TGTGCCATCAGTGGGCCCAGACAGACCTACGAGCAGTACTTC.